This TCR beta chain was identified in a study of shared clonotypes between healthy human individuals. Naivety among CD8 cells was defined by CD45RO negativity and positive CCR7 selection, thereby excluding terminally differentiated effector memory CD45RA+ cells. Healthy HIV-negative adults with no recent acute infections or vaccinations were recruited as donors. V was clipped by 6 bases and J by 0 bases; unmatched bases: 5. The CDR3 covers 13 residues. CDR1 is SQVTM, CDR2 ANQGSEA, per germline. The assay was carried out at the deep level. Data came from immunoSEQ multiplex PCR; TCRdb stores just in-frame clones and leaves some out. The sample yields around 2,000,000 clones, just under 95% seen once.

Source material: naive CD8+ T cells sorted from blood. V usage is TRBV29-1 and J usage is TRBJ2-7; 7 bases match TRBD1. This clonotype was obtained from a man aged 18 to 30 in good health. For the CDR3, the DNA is TGCAGCGTCTACTGGACAGGCTCCTACGAGCAGTACTTC. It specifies CSVYWTGSYEQYF.